Here is one T cell receptor (beta chain) with its context. Its target is not known. A patient was excluded if there was uncontrolled infection, other autoimmune disease, pregnancy or lactation. Diagnoses were made from clinical symptoms, serum measures (thyroxine and TRAb), thyroid ultrasound and orbital computed tomography. There were TCR beta CDR3 regions amplified from RNA transcripts. Initially, a first-round RT-PCR of the TCR CDR3 employed the HTBI primer set. TCRdb fed the multiplex PCR reads into MiXCR, producing one record per CDR3 protein. The sample consists of 450,000 to 700,000 distinct CDR3 sequences, about 45% of them appearing once. CDR1 and CDR2 from the germline V gene are SNHLY and FYNNEI. V shed 4 bases and J shed 10 bases, with 2 bases lying between them. The CDR3 covers 9 residues. This sample is drawn from a study of T cells in Graves' hyperthyroidism and ophthalmopathy. Study outcomes and limitations: Ophthalmopathy could be told apart from stable hyperthyroidism with a 13 V-J model. For ophthalmopathy, model prediction preceded onset by a median roughly 6.3 months.

This TCR was recovered from an adult woman with Graves' disease, either hyperthyroidism or ophthalmopathy (not recorded which). V usage is TRBV2 and J usage is TRBJ2-1; D unresolved. The sequenced sample was peripheral blood or thyroid tissue (not recorded which). CDR3 coding DNA: TGTGCCAGCAGTGGAGAGCAGTTCTTC. This encodes CASSGEQFF. Using reference TRBV2 and TRBJ2-1 for the parts outside the CDR3, the full variable domain is EPEVTQTPSHQVTQMGQEVILRCVPISNHLYFYWYRQILGQKVEFLVSFYNNEISEKSEIFDDQFSVERPDGSNFTLKIRSTKLEDSAMYFCASSGEQFFGPGTRLTVL.